The 26 T cell receptor beta chains below come from one sample, sequenced in a study of shared clonotypes between healthy human individuals. The data were produced by immunoSEQ multiplex PCR, yet TCRdb's version contains in-frame clones alone and is incomplete. The sample contains about 2.3 million clones, under 95% of which appear only once. Sequencing input: naive CD4+ T cells from PBMCs. Stated subset: CD45RA+ positively selected. Receptor source: a young man in good health. Some clones in this sample may be carry-over from other donors' samples.

J is TRBJ2-1 and V is TRBV27; 8 bases map to TRBD1. The junction had 4 bases not matched to a gene; V was cut back by 4 bases and J by 8 bases. The germline gives CDR1 MNHEY, CDR2 SMNVEV (reference sequence). The CDR3 totals 13 residues. The CDR3 region has the DNA TGTGCCAGCAGTTACAACAGGGGGGATGAGCAGTTCTTC. This translates into CASSYNRGDEQFF.

V is TRBV6-4 and J is TRBJ1-2; tentatively, D is TRBD1 (5 bases). The V end was cut by 0 bases, the J end by 6 bases, with 11 bases between. Germline V gene sequence: CDR1 MRHNA, CDR2 SNTAGT. This CDR3 is 14 amino acids long. The DNA for the CDR3 is TGTGCCAGCAGTGACTCTGCAGGGAACCATGGCTACACCTTC. Protein product: CASSDSAGNHGYTF.

The chain couples TRBV5-1 to TRBJ1-2; unclear D gene. The CDR3 extends over 14 amino acids. Deletions cut 4 bases from V and 8 bases from J, with 18 bases between. Germline CDR1 is SGHRS and CDR2 is YFSETQ. The CDR3, as DNA: TGCGCCAGCAGCCTCAACAAGGTCGAGATCGGCTACACCTTC. It yields the protein CASSLNKVEIGYTF.

The chain recombines TRBV20-1 with TRBJ2-1; 7 positions agree with TRBD2. CDR1 and CDR2 from the germline V gene are DFQATT and SNEGSKA (reference sequence). The ends lost 5 bases at V and 9 bases at J; junction bases unmatched: 4. The CDR3 covers 11 residues. The chain's CDR3 is CSAQRGVEQFF. The DNA for the CDR3 is TGCAGTGCTCAACGGGGGGTTGAGCAGTTCTTC.

This sequence joins TRBV28 and TRBJ1-5; possibly TRBD1 for D (5 bases). Trimming removed 8 bases at V and 5 bases at J, with 25 bases between. The germline V gene encodes CDR1 MDHEN and CDR2 SYDVKM. This CDR3 is 17 amino acids long. CDR3: CASSDGGAGAVYQPQHF. CDR3 DNA: TGTGCCAGCTCCGACGGAGGGGCTGGAGCGGTTTATCAGCCCCAGCATTTT.

The chain uses TRBV19 and TRBJ1-2; D is ambiguous. The V end lost 7 bases, the J end lost 1 base, and 7 bases lay between the germline ends. Germline values: CDR1 LNHDA, CDR2 SQIVND (reference sequence). The CDR3 has 12 amino acids. CDR3 loop: CASMGSNYGYTF. CDR3 nucleotides: TGTGCCAGTATGGGTAGTAACTATGGCTACACCTTC.

This chain links TRBV29-1 with TRBJ2-3, with D perhaps matching TRBD2 (6 bases). Germline V gene sequence: CDR1 SQVTM, CDR2 ANQGSEA. The CDR3 is made up of 16 amino acids. V lost 4 bases, J lost 2 bases, and 19 bases lay in between. The CDR3 nucleotides read TGCAGCGTTGGGGACGCGGGAAGGGGAAACACAGATACGCAGTATTTT. Its translation is CSVGDAGRGNTDTQYF.

This chain connects TRBV7-2 to TRBJ2-5; 10 nucleotides match TRBD2. Germline-derived CDR1 and CDR2 are SGHTA and FQGNSA. Trimming at V came to 5 bases and at J to 2 bases, leaving 8 bases not matched to a gene. The CDR3 is 16 residues long. CDR3 loop: CASSRRASGGQETQYF. Here the CDR3 DNA reads TGTGCCAGCAGCCGCCGGGCTAGCGGGGGACAAGAGACCCAGTACTTC.

A note on this clone: Distinct nucleotide sequences in the sample also encode this CDR3. The CDR3 DNA reads as TGTGCCAGCAGAAGGACTAGCGGGAGCTACGAGCAGTACTTC. This encodes CASRRTSGSYEQYF. The chain joins TRBV6-1 to TRBJ2-7; 13 nucleotides line up with TRBD2. CDR1 MNHNS and CDR2 SASEGT come from the germline V gene. The V segment lost 6 bases and the J segment 3 bases; nucleotides outside the gene matches: 2. The CDR3 is made up of 14 amino acids.

The chain has TRBV5-6 and TRBJ2-1; D is undetermined. The CDR3 has 13 amino acids. V gave up 4 bases and J gave up 3 bases, with 8 bases separating them. Germline-derived CDR1 and CDR2 are SGHDT and YYEEEE. The CDR3 reads CASSAVHYNEQFF. DNA for the CDR3: TGTGCCAGCAGCGCAGTTCACTACAATGAGCAGTTCTTC.

The V gene is TRBV7-9, the J gene TRBJ2-7, with no clear D. This CDR3 comprises 15 residues. The ends were cut back, 0 bases at V and 1 base at J, with 10 bases in the middle. CDR1 is SEHNR, CDR2 FQNEAQ, per germline (reference sequence). The CDR3 region is CASSLAGLPSYEQYF. The DNA of the CDR3 is TGTGCCAGCAGCTTAGCGGGTCTACCGTCCTACGAGCAGTACTTC.

A single count supports this clone. This chain's CDR3 is CASSYTGALYEQFF. The CDR3 bases are TGTGCCAGCAGTTACACGGGAGCACTCTATGAGCAGTTCTTC. The J gene is TRBJ2-1, the V gene TRBV6-5, with D possibly matching TRBD2 (6 bases). The germline V and J ends were trimmed by 2 bases and 8 bases, with 13 bases remaining between them. This CDR3 comprises 14 residues. Looked up from germline, CDR1 is MNHEY and CDR2 is SVGAGI.

The chain couples TRBV15 to TRBJ1-4, with D unclear. V lost 0 bases, J lost 0 bases, and 8 bases lay in between. In germline, CDR1 is LNHNV, CDR2 YYDKDF (reference sequence). This CDR3 is built from 16 residues. The CDR3, as DNA: TGTGCCACCAGCAGAGATGTGGGCTCAACTAATGAAAAACTGTTTTTT. Encoded protein: CATSRDVGSTNEKLFF.

This clone has just one count. The chain combines TRBV6-5 with TRBJ1-4; a possible D gene is TRBD1 (5 bases). V was pared by 4 bases and J by 7 bases, with 13 bases between. The CDR3 spans 14 residues. The V gene's germline CDR1 is MNHEY and CDR2 SVGAGI. CDR3 in amino acids: CASSLGGSSEKLFF. DNA of the CDR3: TGTGCCAGCAGTTTGGGGGGGAGTAGTGAAAAACTGTTTTTT.

The chain joins TRBV13 to TRBJ1-4, with a tentative D call TRBD1 (5 bases). Trimming removed 8 bases from V and 4 bases from J, with 17 bases in between. CDR3 length: 15 residues. Germline V gene lookup returns CDR1 PRHDT and CDR2 FYEKMQ (reference sequence). CDR3 DNA: TGTGCCAGCCGAAGGGACGGAGGGAGTAATGAAAAACTGTTTTTT. Its protein is CASRRDGGSNEKLFF.

The chain is built from TRBV5-1 and TRBJ2-3; D remains unclear. This CDR3 is 16 amino acids long. The germline gives CDR1 SGHRS, CDR2 YFSETQ. V gave up 1 base and J gave up 4 bases, with 16 bases separating them. The chain's CDR3 is CASSLRAFDSADTQYF. The CDR3 DNA follows: TGCGCCAGCAGCTTGCGCGCTTTTGACTCCGCAGATACGCAGTATTTT.

The rearrangement links TRBV6-5 to TRBJ2-7; D is possibly TRBD1 (5 bases). The V end was cut by 0 bases, the J end by 6 bases, with 15 bases between. Germline V gene lookup returns CDR1 MNHEY and CDR2 SVGAGI. The CDR3 is 15 residues long. The CDR3 coding sequence is TGTGCCAGCAGTTACTCGATATGGGCCAGGGCCGAGCAGTACTTC. Protein: CASSYSIWARAEQYF.

The CDR3 loop reads CASSQPGQGITGELFF. The CDR3 DNA is TGTGCCAGCAGCCAGCCGGGACAGGGGATCACCGGGGAGCTGTTTTTT. The chain joins TRBV4-2 to TRBJ2-2, with TRBD1 identical over 10 bases. This CDR3 is 16 amino acids long. Germline V lookup: CDR1 LGHNA, CDR2 YNFKEQ. J was trimmed by 4 bases and V by 3 bases; bases with no gene match: 5.

This sequence joins TRBV28 and TRBJ2-3, with a possible D match to TRBD2 (5 bases). The CDR3 spans 15 residues. Trimming took 5 bases from V and 2 from J, leaving 14 bases between them. Germline loops: CDR1 MDHEN, CDR2 SYDVKM. CDR3 loop: CASSGLTGYTDTQYF. DNA of the CDR3: TGTGCCAGCAGTGGGCTGACGGGGTACACAGATACGCAGTATTTT.

V and J are TRBV5-1 and TRBJ2-7, with 11 bases lining up with TRBD1. Germline CDR1 SGHRS, CDR2 YFSETQ. The CDR3 consists of 16 residues. V trimming: 4 bases; J trimming: 7 bases; junction bases outside the gene matches: 13. The CDR3 sequence is CASSKGLGQGAQEQYF. The CDR3 bases are TGCGCCAGCAGCAAAGGGCTCGGACAGGGGGCGCAGGAGCAGTACTTC.

The genes are TRBV29-1 and TRBJ2-3, with 16 positions matching TRBD2. In germline, CDR1 is SQVTM, CDR2 ANQGSEA. There are 15 residues in the CDR3. Trimming took 3 bases from V and 8 from J; bases not matched to a gene: 5. CDR3 bases: TGCAGCGTTGAGGGACTAGCGGGAGGGCTGGGTACGCAGTATTTT. Amino acids: CSVEGLAGGLGTQYF.

The V and J genes are TRBV7-3 and TRBJ2-2; D is unclear. The CDR3 has 15 amino acids. The ends were cut back, 5 bases at V and 5 bases at J, with 15 bases in the middle. Germline lookup yields CDR1 SGHTA and CDR2 FQGTGA. CDR3 sequence (DNA): TGTGCCAGCAGCCCCACCCCCCAGAGGACCGGGGAGCTGTTTTTT. Protein: CASSPTPQRTGELFF.

This clone was recorded once. The V call is TRBV4-3, the J call TRBJ2-7, with TRBD1 as a possible D gene (5 bases). Trimming removed 1 base from V and 0 bases from J, with 16 bases in between. The CDR3 runs to 17 residues. Germline V gives CDR1 LGHNA, CDR2 YSLEER. CDR3 coding DNA: TGCGCCAGCAGCCAAGGTCACTGGGGCATAAACTCCTACGAGCAGTACTTC. Translation gives CASSQGHWGINSYEQYF.

In DNA form, the CDR3 reads TGTGCCAGCAGCTCAAGCCGGGCTGGCAATCAGCCCCAGCATTTT. Translated: CASSSSRAGNQPQHF. V is TRBV7-2 and J is TRBJ1-5; D remains unclear. V lost 4 bases to trimming and J lost 2 bases, with 12 bases between them. The CDR3 is 15 residues long. The germline gives CDR1 SGHTA, CDR2 FQGNSA. The variable domain in full, completed from reference TRBV7-2 and TRBJ1-5, reads GAGVSQSPSNKVTEKGKDVELRCDPISGHTALYWYRQSLGQGLEFLIYFQGNSAPDKSGLPSDRFSAERTGGSVSTLTIQRTQQEDSAVYLCASSSSRAGNQPQHFGDGTRLSIL.

As regards this clone: The sample carries other DNA sequences with the same CDR3. V is TRBV2 and J is TRBJ2-7; D ambiguous. CDR1 and CDR2 (germline): SNHLY, FYNNEI. Trimming took off 4 bases at V and 6 bases at J, with 10 bases between the two ends. CDR3 length: 12 amino acids. CDR3 loop: CASSVDRGEQYF. CDR3 nucleotide sequence: TGTGCCAGCAGTGTGGACCGAGGCGAGCAGTACTTC.

As DNA, the CDR3 is TGTGCCAGCAGCTCAACCCCGTTGGGGCGGGTTTACAATGAGCAGTTCTTC. Protein: CASSSTPLGRVYNEQFF. The gene calls are TRBV7-8 and TRBJ2-1; TRBD1 or TRBD2 may be the D gene (5 bases each). V dropped 4 bases and J dropped 4 bases, with 20 bases sitting between them. CDR1 is SGHVS, CDR2 FQNEAQ, per germline. The CDR3 totals 17 residues.